This passage covers 21 T cell receptor beta chains from one sample sequenced in a study of Ad26.COV2.S vaccination and SARS-CoV-2 variants. The treatment denotes: approximately 18 received Ad26.COV2.S at low or high dose, single or two shots; about 5 received placebo; per-sample allocation not given. Samples analyzed were those drawn on day 63 after the first vaccine or placebo injection. Libraries were prepared by immunoSEQ multiplex PCR; TCRdb keeps only in-frame clonotypes and omits some of them. Of 400,000 to 450,000 clones listed, 92% are singletons. This sample comprised peripheral blood, obtained in a trial of Ad26.COV2.S vaccine versus placebo. These TCRs come from a person aged 18-60 years who received the Ad26.COV2.S COVID-19 vaccine or a placebo.

This clone was counted once. The chain has TRBV30 and TRBJ2-7, with 10 bases matching TRBD2. Germline CDR1 GTSNPN, CDR2 SVGIG (reference sequence). The CDR3 runs 15 residues. The J segment lost 2 bases and the V segment lost 3 bases, leaving 7 bases of the junction unmatched. The CDR3 DNA reads TGTGCCTGGAGGGGGCTAGCGGGAGACCCCTACGAGCAGTACTTC. Translation: CAWRGLAGDPYEQYF.

The rearrangement joins TRBV25-1 to TRBJ1-1; TRBD1 is a possible D gene (5 bases). V was shortened by 8 bases and J by 1 base, with 11 bases between the two germline ends. CDR1 and CDR2 (germline): MGHDK, SYGVNS. The length of the CDR3 is 13 residues. Here the CDR3 DNA reads TGTGCCAGCGGGAGAACAGGGAACACTGAAGCTTTCTTT. As protein: CASGRTGNTEAFF.

The chain combines TRBV10-1 with TRBJ2-1; possibly TRBD2 for D (6 bases). Germline loops: CDR1 WNHNN, CDR2 SYGVQD (reference sequence). V lost 4 bases and J lost 3, with 22 bases in between. The length of the CDR3 is 18 residues. Written as DNA, the CDR3 is TGCGCCAGCAGTGGGGCCGACTTTCCGGGGGAGGTCTACAATGAGCAGTTCTTC. Amino acids: CASSGADFPGEVYNEQFF.

The chain couples TRBV18 to TRBJ2-1; D unclear. V gave up 3 bases and J gave up 6 bases, with 18 bases separating them. The CDR3 is 16 amino acids. In germline, CDR1 is KGHSH, CDR2 LQKENI. Here the CDR3 reads CASSPTGFGRSNEQFF. CDR3 sequence (DNA): TGTGCCAGCTCACCCACCGGATTCGGGCGGTCCAATGAGCAGTTCTTC.

The rearrangement uses TRBV27 and TRBJ2-2; 11 positions agree with TRBD2. Germline loops: CDR1 MNHEY, CDR2 SMNVEV (reference sequence). After removal of 1 base from V and 7 bases from J, the junction contained 5 bases not matched to a gene. The CDR3 covers 16 residues. CDR3 loop: CASSLLAGGPNGELFF. CDR3 coding DNA: TGTGCCAGCAGTTTATTAGCGGGGGGGCCGAACGGGGAGCTGTTTTTT.

The chain joins TRBV7-9 to TRBJ2-7; TRBD2 matches at 13 bases. With 5 bases clipped from V and 3 bases from J, the junction kept 7 bases outside the gene matches. This CDR3 is 16 amino acids long. CDR1 and CDR2 (germline): SEHNR, FQNEAQ (reference sequence). CDR3 amino acids: CASSPGTSGAYYEQYF. CDR3 bases: TGTGCCAGCAGCCCAGGGACTAGCGGGGCCTACTACGAGCAGTACTTC.

The chain has TRBV7-9 and TRBJ1-1, with 8 bases identical to TRBD1. The CDR3 is 15 residues long. Germline CDR1 and CDR2: SEHNR and FQNEAQ (reference sequence). The V and J ends lost 3 bases and 0 bases, in that order; junction bases with no gene match: 3. The CDR3 DNA reads as TGTGCCAGCAGCTTTAGGACAGGGATGAACACTGAAGCTTTCTTT. It yields the protein CASSFRTGMNTEAFF.

This rearrangement joins TRBV9 to TRBJ1-6, with D perhaps matching TRBD1 (5 bases). CDR1 is SGDLS, CDR2 YYNGEE, per germline. Between the trimmed V and J ends, which lost 3 bases and 7 bases, there was a span of 11 bases. CDR3 length: 14 amino acids. Here the CDR3 DNA reads TGTGCCAGCAGCGGCCGGGACGTAAATTCACCCCTCCACTTT. It specifies CASSGRDVNSPLHF.

In nucleotides, the CDR3 is TGTGCCAGTAGTATGGGCGCTTCGGGCGCTGAAGCTTTCTTT. Residues: CASSMGASGAEAFF. This rearrangement joins TRBV19 to TRBJ1-1, with D unresolved. The V gene lost 3 bases and the J gene lost 6 bases, with 14 bases spanning the gap. The V gene's germline CDR1 is LNHDA and CDR2 SQIVND (reference sequence). This CDR3 region has 14 residues.

This sequence joins TRBV19 and TRBJ2-2, with D hard to call. The V end lost 1 base, the J end lost 1 base, and 13 bases lay between the germline ends. CDR3 length equals 17 residues. CDR1 and CDR2 from the germline V gene are LNHDA and SQIVND (reference sequence). The CDR3 nucleotides are TGTGCCAGTAGTATAGTGTCGAAACAGCTGAACACCGGGGAGCTGTTTTTT. Translating gives CASSIVSKQLNTGELFF.

The CDR3 nucleotides read TGTGCCAGCAGTGCCGCCCGATTAAAAACTGGAAACACCATATATTTT. It encodes CASSAARLKTGNTIYF. The V and J genes are TRBV6-2 or TRBV6-3 and TRBJ1-3; D is unresolved. Germline V lookup: CDR1 MNHEY, CDR2 SVGEGT. CDR3 length equals 16 residues. V lost 5 bases and J 2 bases, leaving 16 bases between the germline ends.

The chain combines TRBV4-1 with TRBJ2-3, with D possibly matching TRBD1 (7 bases). This CDR3 region has 15 residues. Germline values: CDR1 MGHRA, CDR2 YSYEKL. Trimming took 3 bases from V and 5 from J, leaving 15 bases between them. The CDR3 DNA sequence: TGCGCCAGCAGCCAGTCCACCCAGGGGGGAGATACGCAGTATTTT. This translates into CASSQSTQGGDTQYF.

The V gene is TRBV19, the J gene TRBJ2-1; 12 positions match TRBD2. This CDR3 has 17 amino acids. The V segment lost 0 bases and the J segment 7 bases; nucleotides outside the gene matches: 7. Germline lookup yields CDR1 LNHDA and CDR2 SQIVND (reference sequence). The CDR3 bases are TGTGCCAGTAGTATAGAGGAACTAGCGGGGGGCCTAAATGAGCAGTTCTTC. It translates to CASSIEELAGGLNEQFF.

J is TRBJ2-1 and V is TRBV6-2 or TRBV6-3; 9 bases map to TRBD2. V was pared by 1 base and J by 8 bases, with 9 bases of the junction left unmatched. The CDR3 sequence is 16 residues long. Germline CDR1 and CDR2: MNHEY and SVGEGT. CDR3 region: CASSYWRGGGRDEQFF. The CDR3 DNA is TGTGCCAGCAGTTACTGGCGGGGGGGCGGAAGGGATGAGCAGTTCTTC.

This CDR3 reads CASSERVVGANVLTF. The CDR3 DNA follows: TGTGCCAGCAGTGAAAGGGTCGTTGGGGCCAACGTCCTGACTTTC. The V call is TRBV2, the J call TRBJ2-6; D is ambiguous. From germline, CDR1 is SNHLY and CDR2 FYNNEI. CDR3 length: 15 amino acids. V lost 2 bases to trimming and J lost 3 bases, with 8 bases between them.

The gene calls are TRBV27 and TRBJ2-1; D gene unclear. This CDR3 contains 14 residues. Trimming removed 0 bases from V and 3 bases from J, with 6 bases in between. Germline V gene lookup returns CDR1 MNHEY and CDR2 SMNVEV (reference sequence). The CDR3 DNA reads as TGTGCCAGCAGTTTATCGTTAAACTACAATGAGCAGTTCTTC. Residues: CASSLSLNYNEQFF.

DNA for the CDR3: TGTGCCAGCAGTGAACACGGGGGGATTGGGATCGAGACCCAGTACTTC. It is translated as CASSEHGGIGIETQYF. The J gene is TRBJ2-5, the V gene TRBV6-1, with 7 bases lining up with TRBD2. With V trimmed by 2 bases and J by 5 bases, 11 bases remained unmatched. The CDR3 totals 16 residues. Germline CDR1 is MNHNS and CDR2 is SASEGT.

V and J are TRBV9 and TRBJ2-1; TRBD2 matches 10 bases. Germline loops: CDR1 SGDLS, CDR2 YYNGEE. The trim removed 4 bases at V and 15 bases at J, leaving 10 bases unmatched. The CDR3 consists of 13 residues. The CDR3 nucleotides read TGTGCCAGCAGCCCAACCGCCGGGACTAGCGCGTTCTTC. Translating gives CASSPTAGTSAFF.

The gene calls are TRBV28 and TRBJ1-1; D perhaps matches TRBD1 (5 bases). Trimming removed 3 bases at V and 3 bases at J, with 20 bases between. The CDR3 is made up of 17 amino acids. The germline V gene encodes CDR1 MDHEN and CDR2 SYDVKM. The CDR3 DNA reads as TGTGCCAGCAGTTTGCCCCCTTGGGGGGTTAAGGACACTGAAGCTTTCTTT. Protein product: CASSLPPWGVKDTEAFF.

This sequence joins TRBV19 and TRBJ2-7, with D unclear. This CDR3 comprises 13 residues. CDR1 and CDR2 (germline): LNHDA, SQIVND (reference sequence). V gave up 5 bases and J gave up 3 bases, with 11 bases separating them. CDR3 sequence reads: CASSLGVGYEQYF. CDR3 nucleotide sequence: TGTGCCAGTAGTCTTGGGGTTGGCTACGAGCAGTACTTC.

The chain has TRBV18 and TRBJ1-3; D gene ambiguous. The V gene lost 0 bases and the J gene lost 9 bases, with 12 bases spanning the gap. CDR1 and CDR2 from the germline V gene are KGHSH and LQKENI. This CDR3 contains 14 residues. The CDR3 region is CASSPPYPDTTIYF. The DNA for the CDR3 is TGTGCCAGCTCACCACCCTATCCAGACACCACCATATATTTT.